This is a list of T cell receptor beta chains from one sample in a study of blood T cell repertoires in COVID-19. Sequencing used immunoSEQ multiplex PCR; TCRdb keeps in-frame clones, though not all of them. The sample lists fewer than 35,000 clones; around 90% were seen once. The sample was peripheral blood. Source of these receptors: a man over 45 with active or convalescent COVID-19. Each CDR3 is given with its conserved first and last residue. D genes are given only for firm matches. Size values are once, few and many counts, or a class for expanded clones, and some rows have none.

J gene: TRBJ1-2; clone size: .; D gene: .; V gene: TRBV7-2; CDR3 protein: CASSLAYRAHYGYTF; CDR3 DNA: TGTGCCAGCAGCTTAGCCTACAGGGCACACTATGGCTACACCTTC
J gene: TRBJ2-5; clone size: .; D gene: .; V gene: TRBV5-1; CDR3 protein: CASSRQQETQYF; CDR3 DNA: TGCGCCAGCAGTAGACAGCAAGAGACCCAGTACTTC
J gene: TRBJ2-5; clone size: .; D gene: TRBD2; V gene: TRBV7-2; CDR3 protein: CASSRTSGSIETQYF; CDR3 DNA: TGTGCCAGCAGCCGGACTAGCGGGAGTATAGAGACCCAGTACTTC
J gene: TRBJ2-7; clone size: .; D gene: TRBD1; V gene: TRBV28; CDR3 protein: CASTPRDRAYEQYF; CDR3 DNA: TGTGCCAGCACCCCCCGGGACAGGGCCTACGAGCAGTACTTC
J gene: TRBJ2-1; clone size: .; D gene: .; V gene: TRBV10-3; CDR3 protein: CAISEAGSYNEQFF; CDR3 DNA: TGTGCCATCAGTGAGGCCGGCTCCTACAATGAGCAGTTCTTC
J gene: TRBJ2-7; clone size: few; D gene: .; V gene: TRBV18; CDR3 protein: CASSPGTFYEQYF; CDR3 DNA: TGTGCCAGCTCACCCGGGACTTTCTACGAGCAGTACTTC
J gene: TRBJ1-4; clone size: few; D gene: .; V gene: TRBV21-1; CDR3 protein: CASSKGQTNEKLFF; CDR3 DNA: TGTGCCAGCAGCAAAGGACAAACTAATGAAAAACTGTTTTTT
J gene: TRBJ2-7; clone size: .; D gene: TRBD1; V gene: TRBV2; CDR3 protein: CASSDIVGQPDF; CDR3 DNA: TGTGCCAGCAGTGACATTGTGGGACAGCCGGATTTC
J gene: TRBJ2-1; clone size: once; D gene: TRBD2; V gene: TRBV30; CDR3 protein: CAWSAGLAGVNEQFF; CDR3 DNA: TGTGCCTGGAGTGCCGGACTAGCGGGAGTCAATGAGCAGTTCTTC
J gene: TRBJ1-4; clone size: .; D gene: TRBD1; V gene: TRBV7-9; CDR3 protein: CASSLPTGVGEKLFF; CDR3 DNA: TGTGCCAGCAGCTTACCGACAGGGGTTGGTGAAAAACTGTTTTTT
J gene: TRBJ2-5; clone size: .; D gene: TRBD1; V gene: TRBV7-9; CDR3 protein: CASRGQGAAQRNVQETQYF; CDR3 DNA: TGTGCCAGCAGGGGGCAGGGGGCGGCTCAGCGGAATGTTCAAGAGACCCAGTACTTC
J gene: TRBJ2-4; clone size: .; D gene: TRBD2; V gene: TRBV7-8; CDR3 protein: CASTQGVAGALAKNIQYF; CDR3 DNA: TGTGCCAGCACCCAGGGGGTAGCGGGAGCTTTAGCCAAAAACATTCAGTACTTC
J gene: TRBJ1-1; clone size: .; D gene: TRBD1; V gene: TRBV3-1/TRBV3-2; CDR3 protein: CASSPQGALNTEAFF; CDR3 DNA: TGTGCCAGCAGCCCGCAGGGGGCTTTGAACACTGAAGCTTTCTTT
J gene: TRBJ2-1; clone size: .; D gene: .; V gene: TRBV28; CDR3 protein: CASRLAGAQVEQFF; CDR3 DNA: TGTGCCAGCAGGCTGGCCGGTGCCCAGGTGGAGCAGTTCTTC
J gene: TRBJ1-5; clone size: .; D gene: .; V gene: TRBV19; CDR3 protein: CASQRWQLGNQPQHF; CDR3 DNA: TGTGCCAGCCAGAGGTGGCAGTTGGGCAATCAGCCCCAGCATTTT
J gene: TRBJ1-2; clone size: medium-sized; D gene: TRBD1; V gene: TRBV30; CDR3 protein: CAWSLSHRGHRYGYTF; CDR3 DNA: TGTGCCTGGAGTTTGTCCCACAGGGGGCATCGCTATGGCTACACCTTC
J gene: TRBJ1-6; clone size: .; D gene: TRBD1; V gene: TRBV18; CDR3 protein: CASSLYGQGGDSPLHF; CDR3 DNA: TGTGCCAGCTCACTATACGGACAGGGAGGGGATTCACCCCTCCACTTT
J gene: TRBJ2-1; clone size: .; D gene: TRBD1; V gene: TRBV15; CDR3 protein: CATSRDRDRVYNEQFF; CDR3 DNA: TGTGCCACCAGCAGAGACCGGGACAGGGTCTACAATGAGCAGTTCTTC
J gene: TRBJ2-5; clone size: .; D gene: TRBD1; V gene: TRBV27; CDR3 protein: CASSLTRGRETQYF; CDR3 DNA: TGTGCCAGCAGCCTTACCAGGGGGCGTGAGACCCAGTACTTC
J gene: TRBJ2-1; clone size: .; D gene: TRBD1; V gene: TRBV28; CDR3 protein: CASSFGTGGSYNEQFF; CDR3 DNA: TGTGCCAGCAGTTTCGGGACAGGGGGCTCCTACAATGAGCAGTTCTTC
J gene: TRBJ2-1; clone size: .; D gene: TRBD2; V gene: TRBV7-9; CDR3 protein: CASSPRLAGYNEQFF; CDR3 DNA: TGTGCCAGCAGCCCCCGACTAGCGGGATACAATGAGCAGTTCTTC
J gene: TRBJ1-3; clone size: once; D gene: .; V gene: TRBV18; CDR3 protein: CASSPEFGGNTIYF; CDR3 DNA: TGTGCCAGCTCACCGGAGTTCGGTGGAAACACCATATATTTT
J gene: TRBJ1-2; clone size: .; D gene: .; V gene: TRBV27; CDR3 protein: CASSFFPRGEGGGYTF; CDR3 DNA: TGTGCCAGCAGTTTTTTCCCCCGCGGGGAGGGAGGTGGCTACACCTTC
J gene: TRBJ2-5; clone size: .; D gene: .; V gene: TRBV4-2; CDR3 protein: CASSQDRDTGQETQYF; CDR3 DNA: TGTGCCAGCAGCCAGGACCGGGACACCGGCCAAGAGACCCAGTACTTC
J gene: TRBJ2-3; clone size: .; D gene: TRBD2; V gene: TRBV3-1/TRBV3-2; CDR3 protein: CASSQSGGRGTQYF; CDR3 DNA: TGTGCCAGCAGCCAGAGCGGGGGAAGGGGTACGCAGTATTTT
J gene: TRBJ2-7; clone size: .; D gene: TRBD1; V gene: TRBV27; CDR3 protein: CASSGTGWRVQYF; CDR3 DNA: TGTGCCAGCAGTGGGACAGGGTGGAGGGTGCAGTACTTC
J gene: TRBJ2-5; clone size: .; D gene: .; V gene: TRBV29-1; CDR3 protein: CSVEEQGRQETQYF; CDR3 DNA: TGCAGCGTTGAGGAACAGGGAAGGCAAGAGACCCAGTACTTC
J gene: TRBJ1-1; clone size: .; D gene: TRBD1; V gene: TRBV6-5; CDR3 protein: CASRDRSFMNTEAFF; CDR3 DNA: TGTGCCAGCCGGGACAGGTCCTTCATGAACACTGAAGCTTTCTTT
J gene: TRBJ1-2; clone size: .; D gene: .; V gene: TRBV7-2; CDR3 protein: CASSLRSGDSNGYTF; CDR3 DNA: TGTGCCAGCAGCCTCCGCTCAGGGGATAGTAATGGCTACACCTTC
J gene: TRBJ2-7; clone size: few; D gene: .; V gene: TRBV27; CDR3 protein: CASSLQETYEQYF; CDR3 DNA: TGTGCCAGCAGTTTACAGGAAACCTACGAGCAGTACTTC
J gene: TRBJ1-2; clone size: .; D gene: .; V gene: TRBV27; CDR3 protein: CASSLSGGAGFYGYTF; CDR3 DNA: TGTGCCAGCAGTTTATCGGGCGGTGCGGGGTTCTATGGCTACACCTTC
J gene: TRBJ1-2; clone size: .; D gene: .; V gene: TRBV13; CDR3 protein: CASSALTVYGYTF; CDR3 DNA: TGTGCCAGCAGCGCCCTGACAGTTTATGGCTACACCTTC
J gene: TRBJ1-1; clone size: .; D gene: .; V gene: TRBV6-2/TRBV6-3; CDR3 protein: CASSSPGSYMNTEAFF; CDR3 DNA: TGTGCCAGCAGTTCTCCGGGGTCCTACATGAACACTGAAGCTTTCTTT
J gene: TRBJ2-1; clone size: .; D gene: TRBD2; V gene: TRBV28; CDR3 protein: CASSFGLAELNEQFF; CDR3 DNA: TGTGCCAGCAGTTTTGGACTAGCGGAGCTCAATGAGCAGTTCTTC
J gene: TRBJ1-1; clone size: .; D gene: TRBD1; V gene: TRBV29-1; CDR3 protein: CSVDDRGSTEAFF; CDR3 DNA: TGCAGCGTTGACGACAGGGGTAGCACTGAAGCTTTCTTT
J gene: TRBJ1-6; clone size: .; D gene: .; V gene: TRBV5-1; CDR3 protein: CASSLGGGNSPLHF; CDR3 DNA: TGCGCCAGCAGCTTGGGTGGCGGTAATTCACCCCTCCACTTT
J gene: TRBJ2-3; clone size: .; D gene: .; V gene: TRBV11-2; CDR3 protein: CASSLDRGLLSTDTQYF; CDR3 DNA: TGTGCCAGCAGCTTAGACCGGGGACTCCTAAGCACAGATACGCAGTATTTT
J gene: TRBJ2-4; clone size: .; D gene: TRBD1; V gene: TRBV18; CDR3 protein: CASSPSGQIKNIQYF; CDR3 DNA: TGTGCCAGCTCACCCTCGGGACAGATCAAAAACATTCAGTACTTC
J gene: TRBJ2-3; clone size: once; D gene: TRBD2; V gene: TRBV10-3; CDR3 protein: CAISASAGTSVNTQYF; CDR3 DNA: TGTGCCATCAGCGCGTCGGCCGGGACTAGCGTTAATACGCAGTATTTT
J gene: TRBJ1-1; clone size: .; D gene: .; V gene: TRBV28; CDR3 protein: CASLINPNTEAFF; CDR3 DNA: TGTGCCAGCCTAATCAATCCGAACACTGAAGCTTTCTTT
J gene: TRBJ1-1; clone size: .; D gene: TRBD1; V gene: TRBV10-3; CDR3 protein: CAITMDRGNTEAFF; CDR3 DNA: TGTGCCATCACTATGGACAGGGGGAACACTGAAGCTTTCTTT
J gene: TRBJ2-1; clone size: .; D gene: TRBD2; V gene: TRBV9; CDR3 protein: CASSALAGADNEQFF; CDR3 DNA: TGTGCCAGCAGCGCTCTAGCGGGAGCCGACAATGAGCAGTTCTTC
J gene: TRBJ2-4; clone size: .; D gene: TRBD2; V gene: TRBV27; CDR3 protein: CASALRSGGKNIQYF; CDR3 DNA: TGTGCCAGCGCCCTGCGGTCGGGAGGCAAAAACATTCAGTACTTC
J gene: TRBJ2-7; clone size: .; D gene: TRBD2; V gene: TRBV29-1; CDR3 protein: CSAQTLSGQSYEQYF; CDR3 DNA: TGCAGTGCACAAACCCTTAGCGGGCAGTCCTACGAGCAGTACTTC
J gene: TRBJ1-4; clone size: .; D gene: TRBD1; V gene: TRBV10-3; CDR3 protein: CAIIADRDSEKLFF; CDR3 DNA: TGTGCCATCATCGCCGACAGGGATAGTGAAAAACTGTTTTTT
J gene: TRBJ2-7; clone size: .; D gene: .; V gene: TRBV27; CDR3 protein: CASSLFWGSGSTYEQYF; CDR3 DNA: TGTGCCAGCAGTTTATTTTGGGGAAGCGGCTCGACCTACGAGCAGTACTTC
J gene: TRBJ2-7; clone size: .; D gene: .; V gene: TRBV9; CDR3 protein: CASSPSPRTEVYEQYF; CDR3 DNA: TGTGCCAGCAGCCCTTCTCCCAGGACAGAAGTCTACGAGCAGTACTTC
J gene: TRBJ2-1; clone size: .; D gene: TRBD2; V gene: TRBV10-3; CDR3 protein: CAISERLAGAANEQFF; CDR3 DNA: TGTGCCATCAGTGAGCGACTAGCGGGAGCTGCCAATGAGCAGTTCTTC
J gene: TRBJ2-4; clone size: .; D gene: .; V gene: TRBV4-1; CDR3 protein: CASSQGSGKGDKNIQYF; CDR3 DNA: TGCGCCAGCAGCCAAGGGTCAGGGAAGGGGGACAAAAACATTCAGTACTTC